Given below is one T cell receptor (beta chain) in context. Next came a second PCR, run for about 7 to 12 cycles, which used a sample-barcoded 5' primer along with a J-beta primer mix. Each cDNA was tagged by a template-switch adaptor containing 12 random nucleotides. TCRdb itself ran the 5' RACE reads through MiXCR, one entry per CDR3 protein. The sample contains approximately 1,700,000 distinct CDR3 sequences, roughly two fifths of which appear only once. The data stem from a study of blood T cells in healthy people across ages. Per germline, CDR1 LGHNA and CDR2 YNFKEQ. Germline trimming cut 2 bases from V and 16 bases from J; bases unmatched to any gene: 11. This CDR3 comprises 14 residues.

Specimen: blood. The source of this sequence is a human donor in good health. The chain links TRBV4-2 to TRBJ1-6; 7 nucleotides match TRBD1. In nucleotides, the CDR3 is TGTGCCAGCAGCCAATCACCGACAGGGTCGTATCTCCACTTT. Protein product: CASSQSPTGSYLHF.